The 6 T cell receptor beta chains presented below share a single source sample, sequenced in a study of molecular identifiers for immune sequencing clone quantification. TCRdb reanalysed the PCR reads using MiXCR and keeps one entry per CDR3 protein. The sample lists about 54,000 distinct CDR3 sequences; approximately 25% were seen once. Sequencing used naive CD8+ T cells from blood, with Jurkat cell RNA spiked in. Subset specified: FACS-sorted CD8+CD4-CCR7+CD45RA+ naive T cells. The receptor source for this set is a human donor in good health. Some libraries in this study had Jurkat cell RNA spiked in.

With regard to this clonotype: A much larger clone differs by one base, so this may be a read error. The chain carries TRBV2 and TRBJ2-1; no definite D call. Germline V CDR1 and CDR2: SNHLY, FYNNEI. V lost 8 bases and J lost 0, with 8 bases in between. This CDR3 region has 13 residues. In DNA form, the CDR3 reads TGTGCCAGCGAGGACGTCTCCTACAATGAGCAGTTCTTC. It translates to CASEDVSYNEQFF.

This clonotype appeared a few times. The chain employs TRBV11-2 and TRBJ1-1; possibly TRBD1 for D (6 bases). The CDR3 extends over 16 amino acids. Looked up from germline, CDR1 is SGHAT and CDR2 is FQNNGV. V was shortened by 2 bases and J by 1 base, with 14 bases between the two germline ends. CDR3 amino acids: CASSLTPAGENTEAFF. The CDR3 region has the DNA TGTGCCAGCAGCTTAACCCCTGCAGGGGAGAACACTGAAGCTTTCTTT.

This clonotype was counted between two and nine times. The chain couples TRBV19 to TRBJ1-2; the D gene is possibly TRBD1 (5 bases). Trimming left V 3 bases short and J 3 bases short, with 11 bases between. This CDR3 is 14 amino acids long. CDR1 is LNHDA, CDR2 SQIVND, per germline (reference sequence). CDR3 region: CASSIQGTYYGYTF. The CDR3 DNA follows: TGTGCCAGTAGTATTCAAGGGACCTACTATGGCTACACCTTC.

This clonotype was found many times. The V gene is TRBV20-1, the J gene TRBJ2-7, with TRBD2 matching over 11 bases. The CDR3 length is 16 residues. From germline, CDR1 is DFQATT and CDR2 SNEGSKA (reference sequence). Trimming at V came to 1 base and at J to 0 bases, leaving 5 bases not matched to a gene. CDR3 DNA: TGCAGTGCTAGAGGTAGCGGGAGGGGTAGCTCCTACGAGCAGTACTTC. As protein: CSARGSGRGSSYEQYF.

A word on this clonotype: A much larger clonotype is one base distant, so this may be a read error. The V call is TRBV20-1, the J call TRBJ1-4; 8 positions match TRBD1. The CDR3 loop spans 14 amino acids. Trimming took 5 bases from V and 7 from J; bases not matched to a gene: 9. Germline V CDR1 and CDR2: DFQATT, SNEGSKA (reference sequence). The CDR3 nucleotides read TGCAGTGCTGCGACGCAGGGGGCTGGTGAAAAACTGTTTTTT. Translation gives CSAATQGAGEKLFF.

This clonotype was seen many times. The V gene is TRBV6-6, the J gene TRBJ2-7; TRBD1 agrees at 9 bases. The CDR3 consists of 15 residues. The germline gives CDR1 MNHNY, CDR2 SVGAGI (reference sequence). Trimming cost V 0 bases and J 5 bases; bases outside gene matches: 5. CDR3: CASSYSTGGRDEQYF. CDR3 sequence (DNA): TGTGCCAGCAGTTACTCAACAGGGGGCCGGGACGAGCAGTACTTC.